This TCR beta chain emerged from a study of T cells in Graves' hyperthyroidism and ophthalmopathy. General study findings and limits: Within blood appeared most thyroid clonotypes that had expanded above 0.001. A 13 V-J model separated ophthalmopathy from stable hyperthyroidism. Before onset, ophthalmopathy was predicted by the model a median around 6 months earlier.

V was pared by 5 bases and J by 6 bases, with 19 bases between. Germline assignment: CDR1 MNHEY and CDR2 SVGAGI. This CDR3 is built from 15 residues. On the basis of clinical symptoms, serum thyroxine and TRAb, thyroid ultrasound and orbital computed tomography, diagnoses were made. RNA transcripts served as the template for amplifying TCR beta CDR3 regions. A first-round RT-PCR of the TCR CDR3 used the HTBI primer set. TCRdb processed the multiplex PCR reads anew with MiXCR; each CDR3 protein has one entry. In the table there are hundreds of thousands of distinct CDR3 sequences, 45% of which are singletons. This clonotype was found many times. Its target is unknown.

Sequences were obtained from peripheral blood or thyroid tissue (not recorded which). The source of this sequence is an adult man with Graves' disease, either hyperthyroidism or ophthalmopathy (not recorded which). The J gene is TRBJ1-1, the V gene TRBV6-5; perhaps TRBD1 as D (5 bases). The CDR3, as DNA: TGTGCCAGCAGTCCCCTTTCGGGGCGTCGGTCTGAAGCTTTCTTT. This translates into CASSPLSGRRSEAFF.